The present T cell receptor beta chain was sequenced within a study of blood T cell repertoires in COVID-19. Study-level background: COVID-19 samples collected from the United States, Italy and Spain covered acute and convalescent phases.

V lost 5 bases, J lost 4 bases, and 18 bases lay in between. Germline CDR1 MNHEY, CDR2 SMNVEV (reference sequence). The CDR3 extends over 15 amino acids. Libraries were prepared by immunoSEQ multiplex PCR; TCRdb keeps only in-frame clonotypes and omits some of them. The sample holds around 300,000 clones, around 86% seen once. Participant age was roughly 18 to 89 years, and participants resided in fewer than 30 US areas. Material for sequencing was PBMCs or T cells enriched from blood (not recorded which). This clonotype was obtained from a woman aged 18-30 years who had recovered from COVID-19. This chain joins TRBV27 and TRBJ2-7; D may be TRBD2 (6 bases). CDR3 DNA: TGTGCCAGCAGTCCCGGGGGTCCGGTTGGTTACGAGCAGTACTTC. It encodes CASSPGGPVGYEQYF.